This is a list of T cell receptor beta chains from one sample in a study of blood T cell repertoires in COVID-19. The repertoire was sequenced with immunoSEQ multiplex PCR; TCRdb's copy has only in-frame clones and lacks some. The sample lists approximately 350,000 clones, approximately 86% seen once, with about 7% in the top ten. Specimen: peripheral blood. These receptors came from an older woman with COVID-19, enrolled during active disease. Each CDR3 is given with its conserved first and last residue. The D gene is left open where the match is weak. The size entry is marked missing in some rows and otherwise reads once, few, many or a size class.

j_gene: TRBJ1-1; d_gene: TRBD1; abundance: .; v_gene: TRBV5-1; CDR3aa: CASSWSQGASNTEAFF
j_gene: TRBJ2-7; d_gene: TRBD1; abundance: .; v_gene: TRBV7-8; CDR3aa: CASSSPGTGTYEQYF
j_gene: TRBJ2-7; d_gene: TRBD2; abundance: .; v_gene: TRBV3-1/TRBV3-2; CDR3aa: CASSRAGATYEQYF
j_gene: TRBJ2-7; d_gene: TRBD1; abundance: .; v_gene: TRBV5-4; CDR3aa: CASSSGTGSYEQYF
j_gene: TRBJ1-2; d_gene: .; abundance: .; v_gene: TRBV30; CDR3aa: CAWSVRGAGVYGYTF
j_gene: TRBJ2-6; d_gene: TRBD1; abundance: .; v_gene: TRBV9; CDR3aa: CASSVSGGTGANVLTF
j_gene: TRBJ2-3; d_gene: .; abundance: .; v_gene: TRBV5-4; CDR3aa: CASSVEGVWYF
j_gene: TRBJ2-1; d_gene: .; abundance: .; v_gene: TRBV6-5; CDR3aa: CASSPSNEQFF
j_gene: TRBJ2-7; d_gene: .; abundance: .; v_gene: TRBV6-1; CDR3aa: CASSEQGYEQYF
j_gene: TRBJ2-2; d_gene: TRBD1; abundance: .; v_gene: TRBV9; CDR3aa: CASSVVVTGGSGELFF
j_gene: TRBJ2-7; d_gene: TRBD2; abundance: .; v_gene: TRBV6-4; CDR3aa: CASSTSGRF
j_gene: TRBJ1-3; d_gene: .; abundance: .; v_gene: TRBV6-1; CDR3aa: CASSGVTGRSGNTIYF
j_gene: TRBJ1-1; d_gene: .; abundance: .; v_gene: TRBV12-5; CDR3aa: CASGYGEGGTEAFF
j_gene: TRBJ2-7; d_gene: .; abundance: once; v_gene: TRBV6-5; CDR3aa: CASSYSQGLYEQYF
j_gene: TRBJ2-3; d_gene: .; abundance: .; v_gene: TRBV7-3; CDR3aa: CASSFGGRDTQYF
j_gene: TRBJ2-2; d_gene: .; abundance: .; v_gene: TRBV7-9; CDR3aa: CASSSQGYGTGELFF
j_gene: TRBJ2-1; d_gene: TRBD2; abundance: .; v_gene: TRBV7-3; CDR3aa: CASSPNKGGSYNEQFF
j_gene: TRBJ1-6; d_gene: .; abundance: .; v_gene: TRBV7-9; CDR3aa: CASSLEGSDSPLHF
j_gene: TRBJ2-5; d_gene: .; abundance: .; v_gene: TRBV25-1; CDR3aa: CASSEWPGKGTQYF
j_gene: TRBJ2-3; d_gene: TRBD2; abundance: .; v_gene: TRBV7-3; CDR3aa: CASSLAGGRTDTQYF
j_gene: TRBJ1-2; d_gene: .; abundance: .; v_gene: TRBV6-1; CDR3aa: CASSEGGTQIYGYTF
j_gene: TRBJ1-5; d_gene: .; abundance: .; v_gene: TRBV5-1; CDR3aa: CASSLAENQPQHF
j_gene: TRBJ1-3; d_gene: TRBD1; abundance: .; v_gene: TRBV7-8; CDR3aa: CASLRDRAISGNTIYF
j_gene: TRBJ2-7; d_gene: .; abundance: .; v_gene: TRBV11-2; CDR3aa: CASSRIGSESYEQYF
j_gene: TRBJ1-3; d_gene: TRBD1; abundance: .; v_gene: TRBV2; CDR3aa: CASSPGQGSGNTIYF
j_gene: TRBJ2-3; d_gene: TRBD2; abundance: few; v_gene: TRBV7-2; CDR3aa: CASRIAGGPDGTQYF
j_gene: TRBJ2-7; d_gene: .; abundance: once; v_gene: TRBV11-3; CDR3aa: CASSLPGTNSYEQYF
j_gene: TRBJ2-3; d_gene: .; abundance: .; v_gene: TRBV4-3; CDR3aa: CASSQQSGASTDTQYF
j_gene: TRBJ2-1; d_gene: TRBD2; abundance: .; v_gene: TRBV19; CDR3aa: CASSLVSGGSNEQFF
j_gene: TRBJ2-2; d_gene: TRBD1; abundance: .; v_gene: TRBV2; CDR3aa: CASTQDRGFGGELFF
j_gene: TRBJ2-5; d_gene: TRBD2; abundance: .; v_gene: TRBV4-1; CDR3aa: CASSQVRAGVQETQYF
j_gene: TRBJ1-2; d_gene: .; abundance: .; v_gene: TRBV19; CDR3aa: CATQTVPGDYGYTF
j_gene: TRBJ2-7; d_gene: .; abundance: .; v_gene: TRBV11-2; CDR3aa: CASSYREGEGEQYF
j_gene: TRBJ2-1; d_gene: TRBD2; abundance: few; v_gene: TRBV20-1; CDR3aa: CSASPGLATNEQFF
j_gene: TRBJ1-3; d_gene: .; abundance: .; v_gene: TRBV11-3; CDR3aa: CASSSDGGSGNTIYF